Below are 16 T cell receptor beta chains sequenced from a single sample in a study of shared clonotypes between healthy human individuals (dated by TCRdb to between 2020 and 2021). The method was the immunoSEQ multiplex PCR assay. Here the immuneACCESS table is served through TCRdb, limited to in-frame sequences with V and J called. Missing clones are a known gap in these copies; in checked studies unresolved V genes cover under half, and the rest lacks a known reason. This sample holds more than 550,000 clones; about 92% were observed only once. The top ten constitute 24% of the sample. CD8 naive samples were CD45RO-negative cells positively selected for CCR7, giving a CD45RA+CCR7+ population that excluded TemRA cells. The sample was naive CD8+ T cells sorted from blood. Read against the paper, the sample's cell subset or site label means: CD45RA+CCR7+. These receptors were taken from a man in his thirties or forties in good health.

On this clone itself: Other DNA variants within this sample encode the same CDR3. The chain joins TRBV4-1 to TRBJ2-1, with D possibly matching TRBD2 (6 bases). CDR3 length equals 16 residues. V lost 3 bases and J 0 bases, leaving 12 bases between the germline ends. Germline values: CDR1 MGHRA, CDR2 YSYEKL. CDR3 sequence reads: CASSQTSGSSYNEQFF. Here the CDR3 DNA reads TGCGCCAGCAGCCAGACCAGCGGGTCCTCCTACAATGAGCAGTTCTTC.

The J gene is TRBJ1-3, the V gene TRBV29-1; TRBD1 might be the D (5 bases). V lost 2 bases to trimming and J lost 2 bases, with 13 bases between them. Germline loops: CDR1 SQVTM, CDR2 ANQGSEA. The CDR3 is 15 residues long. The CDR3 bases are TGCAGCGTTGAATTTATGGGGGGTACTGGAAACACCATATATTTT. As protein: CSVEFMGGTGNTIYF. The full variable domain, in which reference TRBV29-1 and TRBJ1-3 provide the parts outside the CDR3, is SAVISQKPSRDICQRGTSLTIQCQVDSQVTMMFWYRQQPGQSLTLIATANQGSEATYESGFVIDKFPISRPNLTFSTLTVSNMSPEDSSIYLCSVEFMGGTGNTIYFGEGSWLTVV.

CDR3 region: CASSVERGRGVRDTGELFF. DNA of the CDR3: TGTGCCAGCAGCGTAGAGAGAGGGCGTGGGGTGAGGGACACCGGGGAGCTGTTTTTT. V usage is TRBV9 and J usage is TRBJ2-2; possibly TRBD2 for D (5 bases). Looked up from germline, CDR1 is SGDLS and CDR2 is YYNGEE. The CDR3 spans 19 residues. The V and J ends lost 0 bases and 3 bases respectively, with 21 bases between them.

The chain is built from TRBV4-1 and TRBJ1-1; no clear D gene. Looked up from germline, CDR1 is MGHRA and CDR2 is YSYEKL. The V end was cut by 5 bases, the J end by 5 bases, with 12 bases between. The CDR3 consists of 13 residues. Written as DNA, the CDR3 is TGCGCCAGCAGCTCTTTACGAGGGACTGAAGCTTTCTTT. This codes for CASSSLRGTEAFF.

The chain has TRBV19 and TRBJ2-7, with 9 bases fitting TRBD2. The CDR3 runs to 15 residues. In germline, CDR1 is LNHDA, CDR2 SQIVND (reference sequence). J lost 2 bases, V lost 3 bases, and 5 bases had no gene match. The CDR3 region is CASSIGSGRPYEQYF. DNA for the CDR3: TGTGCCAGTAGTATTGGTAGCGGGAGACCCTACGAGCAGTACTTC. Variable domain in full (rest from reference TRBV19 and TRBJ2-7): DGGITQSPKYLFRKEGQNVTLSCEQNLNHDAMYWYRQDPGQGLRLIYYSQIVNDFQKGDIAEGYSVSREKKESFPLTVTSAQKNPTAFYLCASSIGSGRPYEQYFGPGTRLTVT.

This clone was found once. The rearrangement links TRBV7-9 to TRBJ2-5; a possible D gene is TRBD1 (6 bases). Germline CDR1 is SEHNR and CDR2 is FQNEAQ (reference sequence). Trimming cost V 1 base and J 3 bases, with 12 bases left between them. This CDR3 has 15 residues. CDR3 in DNA: TGTGCCAGCAGCTTAGATCCCAGGGGAGAAGAGACCCAGTACTTC. Translation: CASSLDPRGEETQYF.

This chain uses TRBV30 with TRBJ2-7; 9 positions match TRBD2. Germline loops: CDR1 GTSNPN, CDR2 SVGIG (reference sequence). V lost 1 base and J lost 3; bases outside the gene matches: 7. CDR3 size: 15 residues. The CDR3 bases are TGTGCCTGGAGTGCTCGACTAGCGGAGGTCTACGAGCAGTACTTC. Protein product: CAWSARLAEVYEQYF.

The gene calls are TRBV11-2 and TRBJ2-2; D perhaps matches TRBD2 (6 bases). The germline V gene has CDR1 SGHAT and CDR2 FQNNGV. There are 14 residues in the CDR3. Trimming left V 6 bases short and J 3 bases short, with 11 bases between. CDR3: CASRPGGDTGELFF. As DNA, the CDR3 is TGTGCCAGCAGGCCCGGAGGGGACACCGGGGAGCTGTTTTTT.

The chain couples TRBV28 to TRBJ1-1; D is undetermined. The CDR3 extends over 14 amino acids. Trimming removed 5 bases from V and 4 bases from J, with 14 bases in between. Germline CDR1 is MDHEN and CDR2 is SYDVKM. The CDR3 region is CASSLPRARTEAFF. DNA for the CDR3: TGTGCCAGCAGTCTGCCCCGGGCCCGCACTGAAGCTTTCTTT.

The chain carries TRBV19 and TRBJ1-2; possible D gene TRBD1, 6 bases. V dropped 5 bases and J dropped 7 bases, with 23 bases sitting between them. There are 16 residues in the CDR3. Germline loops: CDR1 LNHDA, CDR2 SQIVND (reference sequence). DNA of the CDR3: TGTGCCAGTAGTGCCCACCGGGACAAGGGGAGAAGTGGCTACACCTTC. Translating it yields CASSAHRDKGRSGYTF.

The chain combines TRBV27 with TRBJ2-1; maybe TRBD1 (6 bases). The V gene lost 5 bases and the J gene lost 4 bases, with 12 bases spanning the gap. The CDR3 runs 14 residues. Germline V gene data show CDR1 as MNHEY and CDR2 as SMNVEV (reference sequence). CDR3: CASSHPDRYNEQFF. In nucleotides, the CDR3 is TGTGCCAGCAGTCACCCGGACAGATACAATGAGCAGTTCTTC.

This clone showed up just once. CDR3 sequence reads: CASSEALLLAGEGNEQFF. The CDR3 DNA is TGTGCCAGCAGTGAAGCCCTCCTACTAGCGGGAGAGGGAAATGAGCAGTTCTTC. This chain uses TRBV6-1 with TRBJ2-1; TRBD2 agrees at 11 bases. The CDR3 consists of 18 residues. In germline, CDR1 is MNHNS, CDR2 SASEGT. V shed 0 bases and J 7 bases; nucleotides not matched to a gene: 11.

In its sample, this clone was seen once. The chain combines TRBV19 with TRBJ2-7; 8 positions agree with TRBD2. Losses at the gene ends were 1 base for V and 4 bases for J; bases not matched to a gene: 3. Germline CDR1 LNHDA, CDR2 SQIVND (reference sequence). The CDR3 extends over 14 amino acids. DNA for the CDR3: TGTGCCAGTAGTATAGCGGGAGGGGAATACGAGCAGTACTTC. Protein sequence: CASSIAGGEYEQYF.

The rearrangement links TRBV7-8 to TRBJ1-3; 8 nucleotides agree with TRBD1. J lost 1 base, V lost 5 bases, and 4 bases had no gene match. The CDR3 is 15 amino acids. Germline lookup yields CDR1 SGHVS and CDR2 FQNEAQ. The CDR3: CASSPWTGSGNTIYF. CDR3 DNA: TGTGCCAGCAGCCCCTGGACAGGGTCTGGAAACACCATATATTTT.

The chain has TRBV19 and TRBJ2-3; 13 positions match TRBD2. CDR3 length: 15 amino acids. From germline, CDR1 is LNHDA and CDR2 SQIVND (reference sequence). V was clipped by 3 bases and J by 4 bases; unmatched bases: 1. The CDR3 region has the DNA TGTGCCAGTAGTATTACTAGCGGGAGGGCAGATACGCAGTATTTT. Its translation: CASSITSGRADTQYF.

This chain connects TRBV10-1 to TRBJ2-7; TRBD2 agrees at 10 bases. The CDR3 covers 16 residues. Germline CDR1 and CDR2: WNHNN and SYGVQD (reference sequence). J gave up 6 bases and V 4 bases, and 12 bases lay outside the gene matches. CDR3 coding DNA: TGCGCCAGCAGTGTGAGCGGGACTAGCGATTTAGGCGAGCAGTACTTC. It codes for CASSVSGTSDLGEQYF.